This T cell receptor (beta chain) was documented in a study of blood T cells in healthy people across ages. Findings and caveats of the study: A strong correlation was found between TCR beta diversity and the percentage of naive T cells.

The CDR3 is made up of 13 amino acids. Germline V gives CDR1 DFQATT, CDR2 SNEGSKA (reference sequence). The V and J ends lost 0 bases and 5 bases respectively, with 8 bases between them. Combining a sample-barcoded 5' primer with a J-beta primer mix, a second PCR ran for roughly 6 to 11 cycles. TCRdb itself ran the 5' RACE reads through MiXCR, one entry per CDR3 protein. The table has about a million distinct CDR3 sequences, about 51% seen once. As concerns this clonotype: Its antigen is not identified.

Samples each had at least 5 micrograms of total RNA extracted. V usage is TRBV20-1 and J usage is TRBJ1-5; the D is unclear. Sequences were obtained from blood. This sequence originates from an older woman in good health. The CDR3 region is CSARDQADQPQHF. The CDR3 coding sequence is TGCAGTGCTAGAGATCAGGCAGATCAGCCCCAGCATTTT.